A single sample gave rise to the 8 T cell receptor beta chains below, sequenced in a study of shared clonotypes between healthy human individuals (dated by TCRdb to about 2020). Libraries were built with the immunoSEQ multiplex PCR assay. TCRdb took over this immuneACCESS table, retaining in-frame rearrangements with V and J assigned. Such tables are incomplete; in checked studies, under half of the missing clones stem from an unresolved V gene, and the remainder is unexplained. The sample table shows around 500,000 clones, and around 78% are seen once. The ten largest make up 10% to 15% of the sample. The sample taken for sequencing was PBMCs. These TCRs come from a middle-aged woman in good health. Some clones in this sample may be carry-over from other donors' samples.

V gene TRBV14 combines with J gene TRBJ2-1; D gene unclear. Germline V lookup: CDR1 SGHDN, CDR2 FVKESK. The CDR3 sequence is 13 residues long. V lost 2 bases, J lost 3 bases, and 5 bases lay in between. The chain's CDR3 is CASSQRVYNEQFF. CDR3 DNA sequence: TGTGCCAGCAGCCAACGGGTCTACAATGAGCAGTTCTTC.

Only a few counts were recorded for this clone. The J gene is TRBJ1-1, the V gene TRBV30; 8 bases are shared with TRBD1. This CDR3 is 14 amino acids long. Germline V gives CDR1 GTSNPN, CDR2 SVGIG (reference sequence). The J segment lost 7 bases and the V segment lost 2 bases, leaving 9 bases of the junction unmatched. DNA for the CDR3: TGTGCCTGGAGTTTTTTACAGGGGGGAGGTGAAGCTTTCTTT. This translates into CAWSFLQGGGEAFF.

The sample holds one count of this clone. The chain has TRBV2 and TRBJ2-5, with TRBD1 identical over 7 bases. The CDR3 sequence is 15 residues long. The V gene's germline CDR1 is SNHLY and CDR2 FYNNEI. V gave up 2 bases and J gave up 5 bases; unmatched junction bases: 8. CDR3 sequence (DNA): TGTGCCAGCAGTGAATTGACAGGGCAGGGGGAGACCCAGTACTTC. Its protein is CASSELTGQGETQYF.

The CDR3 region is CASSRQPTSSEQFF. In DNA, the CDR3 is TGTGCCAGCAGCCGCCAACCGACTAGCTCGGAGCAGTTCTTC. The chain employs TRBV7-3 and TRBJ2-1, with 7 bases identical to TRBD2. This CDR3 region has 14 residues. CDR1 is SGHTA, CDR2 FQGTGA, per germline. Unmatched junction bases numbered 11, after V lost 5 bases and J lost 10 bases.

CDR3 nucleotide sequence: TGTGCCAGCACTGCGGACAGAGCCCCTAACTATGGCTACACCTTC. Protein sequence: CASTADRAPNYGYTF. The rearrangement uses TRBV6-5 and TRBJ1-2, with D possibly being TRBD1 (6 bases). There are 15 residues in the CDR3. Germline V gives CDR1 MNHEY, CDR2 SVGAGI. The ends were cut back, 7 bases at V and 0 bases at J, with 15 bases in the middle.

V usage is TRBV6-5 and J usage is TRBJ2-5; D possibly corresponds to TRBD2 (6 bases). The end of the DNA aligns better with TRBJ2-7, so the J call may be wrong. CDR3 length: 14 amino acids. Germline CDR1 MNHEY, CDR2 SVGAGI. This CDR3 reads CASSWEAGSYEQYF. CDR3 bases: TGTGCCAGCAGTTGGGAGGCTGGATCCTACGAGCAGTACTTC.

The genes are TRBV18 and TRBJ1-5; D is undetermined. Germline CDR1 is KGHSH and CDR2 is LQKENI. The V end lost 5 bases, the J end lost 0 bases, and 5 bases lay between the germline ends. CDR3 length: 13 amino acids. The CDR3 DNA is TGTGCCAGCTCATCAGATAGCAATCAGCCCCAGCATTTT. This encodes CASSSDSNQPQHF. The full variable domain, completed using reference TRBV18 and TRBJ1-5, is NAGVMQNPRHLVRRRGQEARLRCSPMKGHSHVYWYRQLPEEGLKFMVYLQKENIIDESGMPKERFSAEFPKEGPSILRIQQVVRGDSAAYFCASSSDSNQPQHFGDGTRLSIL.

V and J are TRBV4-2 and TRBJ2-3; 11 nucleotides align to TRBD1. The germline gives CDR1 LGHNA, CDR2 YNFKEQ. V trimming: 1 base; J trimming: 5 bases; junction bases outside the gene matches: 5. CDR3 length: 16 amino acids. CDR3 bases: TGTGCCAGCAGCCAAGTAGGGACAGGGGGTAAAGATACGCAGTATTTT. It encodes CASSQVGTGGKDTQYF.